Sequencing of this T cell receptor (beta chain) was carried out in a study of Graves' ophthalmopathy and Graves' hyperthyroidism. Where ophthalmopathy was present, donors had moderate-to-severe activity, CAS ≥3, NOSPECS ≥4 and duration under 3 months. This clonotype occurred many times. Its antigen is as yet unknown. Beta-chain TCR CDR3 regions were amplified from RNA transcripts. Second-round multiplex PCR came after a first-round RT-PCR that employed HTBI primers. One entry per CDR3 protein results from TCRdb running MiXCR on the multiplex PCR reads. The sample yields about 400,000 distinct CDR3 sequences, around 19% seen once. The germline V gene has CDR1 SGHDN and CDR2 FVKESK. The CDR3 has 14 residues. The ends were cut back, 5 bases at V and 0 bases at J, with 7 bases in the middle. The study's findings and limits: Ophthalmopathy cases were distinguished from stable hyperthyroidism by a 13-signature model, reaching around 88% sensitivity and around 81% specificity.

This TCR derives from a woman younger than 30 with Graves' ophthalmopathy. The sample was peripheral blood. V and J are TRBV14 and TRBJ2-2, with D tentatively TRBD1 or TRBD2 (5 bases each). The DNA of the CDR3 is TGTGCCAGCAGCGGGGGATCGAACACCGGGGAGCTGTTTTTT. This encodes CASSGGSNTGELFF.